A single sample is the source of the 17 T cell receptor beta chains below, sequenced in a study of T cells after yellow fever vaccination. MiXCR, applied by TCRdb to the 5' RACE reads, yields one record per CDR3 protein. The top ten clones hold 14% of a sample with hundreds of thousands of distinct CDR3 sequences, about 19% of them seen once. Specimen: PBMCs, collected 15 days after the yellow fever booster vaccination. These receptors were collected from a man aged 25 to 40 who received the YFV17D yellow fever vaccine.

The gene calls are TRBV7-2 and TRBJ2-7, with TRBD1 matching 8 bases. V lost 4 bases and J lost 3; bases outside the gene matches: 5. Germline V gives CDR1 SGHTA, CDR2 FQGNSA. This CDR3 has 14 amino acids. CDR3 coding DNA: TGTGCCAGCAGCTATCAACAGGGGGACTACGAGCAGTACTTC. Amino acids: CASSYQQGDYEQYF.

There are a few counts of this clonotype. The chain has TRBV20-1 and TRBJ2-1; the D gene is possibly TRBD2 (6 bases). V was pared by 3 bases and J by 3 bases, with 12 bases between. The CDR3 sequence is 14 residues long. The germline V gene has CDR1 DFQATT and CDR2 SNEGSKA (reference sequence). In DNA form, the CDR3 reads TGCAGTGCTAGTTGGGGGGAGGTCTACAATGAGCAGTTCTTC. This encodes CSASWGEVYNEQFF.

The chain couples TRBV5-1 to TRBJ2-1; 7 positions agree with TRBD2. After removal of 0 bases from V and 8 bases from J, the junction contained 11 bases not matched to a gene. Germline CDR1 SGHRS, CDR2 YFSETQ. The CDR3 has 16 residues. The CDR3 coding sequence is TGCGCCAGCAGCTTGGCCGTCGGGAGGAGAGAGTATGAGCAGTTCTTC. This encodes CASSLAVGRREYEQFF.

The chain has TRBV20-1 and TRBJ1-1, with unresolved D. Deletions cut 5 bases from V and 3 bases from J, with 13 bases between. Germline V CDR1 and CDR2: DFQATT, SNEGSKA (reference sequence). The CDR3 totals 13 residues. CDR3 in amino acids: CSADKREDTEAFF. The CDR3 DNA reads TGCAGTGCTGATAAGAGGGAGGACACTGAAGCTTTCTTT.

This chain links TRBV20-1 with TRBJ2-4; 12 bases match TRBD2. This CDR3 spans 14 amino acids. Germline trimming cut 2 bases from V and 10 bases from J; bases unmatched to any gene: 6. Germline lookup yields CDR1 DFQATT and CDR2 SNEGSKA (reference sequence). The CDR3 is CSARPSGGGWIQYF. CDR3 DNA sequence: TGCAGTGCTAGACCTAGCGGGGGGGGCTGGATTCAGTACTTC.

This clonotype was seen a handful of times. V and J are TRBV7-7 and TRBJ2-1, with 13 bases that match TRBD2. The CDR3 runs 14 residues. Trimming took 5 bases from V and 8 from J; bases not matched to a gene: 3. Germline values: CDR1 SSHAT, CDR2 FNYEAQ (reference sequence). The CDR3 coding sequence is TGTGCCAGCAGCATGGGACTAGCGGGACATGAGCAGTTCTTC. It codes for CASSMGLAGHEQFF.

V is TRBV20-1 and J is TRBJ1-2, with D possibly TRBD1 on 5 matching bases. Looked up from germline, CDR1 is DFQATT and CDR2 is SNEGSKA (reference sequence). V gave up 1 base and J gave up 0 bases, with 33 bases separating them. The CDR3 totals 22 residues. In nucleotides, the CDR3 is TGCAGTGCTAGAGGGGGACGGGCTGAGGGGTTTATTGCGGGAGTGACTAACTATGGCTACACCTTC. Protein sequence: CSARGGRAEGFIAGVTNYGYTF.

The V and J genes are TRBV20-1 and TRBJ2-7; D might be TRBD2 (6 bases). Between the trimmed V and J ends, which lost 4 bases and 2 bases, there was a span of 9 bases. The germline gives CDR1 DFQATT, CDR2 SNEGSKA (reference sequence). The CDR3 runs to 12 residues. The CDR3, as DNA: TGCAGTGCTACTAGCGCTACCTACGAGCAGTACTTC. Encoded protein: CSATSATYEQYF.

V and J are TRBV9 and TRBJ2-1; unclear D gene. Germline V gene data show CDR1 as SGDLS and CDR2 as YYNGEE. V lost 3 bases to trimming and J lost 7 bases, with 5 bases between them. This CDR3 is built from 11 residues. CDR3 DNA: TGTGCCAGCAGCGCCAGTAATGAGCAGTTCTTC. Its translation: CASSASNEQFF. The whole variable domain, remainder taken from reference TRBV9 and TRBJ2-1, is DSGVTQTPKHLITATGQRVTLRCSPRSGDLSVYWYQQSLDQGLQFLIQYYNGEERAKGNILERFSAQQFPDLHSELNLSSLELGDSALYFCASSASNEQFFGPGTRLTVL.

The V and J genes are TRBV29-1 and TRBJ2-2, with 8 bases identical to TRBD2. This CDR3 is 15 amino acids long. Per germline, CDR1 SQVTM and CDR2 ANQGSEA. V lost 4 bases and J lost 1; bases outside the gene matches: 5. DNA for the CDR3: TGCAGCGTTGCGGGGGGGCGCGTGAACACCGGGGAGCTGTTTTTT. It codes for CSVAGGRVNTGELFF.

The chain has TRBV28 and TRBJ2-7; the D gene is possibly TRBD1 (6 bases). The CDR3 is 13 residues long. Looked up from germline, CDR1 is MDHEN and CDR2 is SYDVKM. V was trimmed by 2 bases and J by 5 bases, leaving 10 bases between them. The DNA of the CDR3 is TGTGCCAGCAGTTTACCCTCAGGGGACGAGCAGTACTTC. It translates to CASSLPSGDEQYF.

The chain couples TRBV6-5 to TRBJ1-4; D is uncertain. The V and J ends lost 2 bases and 0 bases respectively, with 7 bases between them. CDR1 and CDR2 from the germline V gene are MNHEY and SVGAGI. The CDR3 covers 15 residues. CDR3 loop: CASSYGQTTNEKLFF. Here the CDR3 DNA reads TGTGCCAGCAGTTACGGGCAGACAACTAATGAAAAACTGTTTTTT.

The rearrangement links TRBV15 to TRBJ2-1, with D possibly being TRBD2 (5 bases). The CDR3 totals 12 residues. Germline-derived CDR1 and CDR2 are LNHNV and YYDKDF (reference sequence). With 3 bases removed from V and 8 bases from J, the gap between germline ends came to 8 bases. CDR3: CATSRDFDEQFF. The DNA for the CDR3 is TGTGCCACCAGCAGGGACTTCGATGAGCAGTTCTTC. Supplemented by reference TRBV15 and TRBJ2-1, the full variable domain reads DAMVIQNPRYQVTQFGKPVTLSCSQTLNHNVMYWYQQKSSQAPKLLFHYYDKDFNNEADTPDNFQSRRPNTSFCFLDIRSPGLGDTAMYLCATSRDFDEQFFGPGTRLTVL.

Ten or more counts support this clonotype. The rearrangement joins TRBV6-1 to TRBJ2-7, with D unresolved. V was pared by 5 bases and J by 0 bases, with 11 bases between. In germline, CDR1 is MNHNS, CDR2 SASEGT. This CDR3 spans 14 amino acids. DNA for the CDR3: TGTGCCAGCAGTAAGTTCGGCAGCTCCTACGAGCAGTACTTC. Its translation: CASSKFGSSYEQYF.

The sample holds a few counts of this clonotype. The chain carries TRBV28 and TRBJ2-5, with D hard to call. The CDR3 length is 13 residues. V was pared by 8 bases and J by 1 base, with 11 bases between. CDR1 is MDHEN, CDR2 SYDVKM, per germline. The CDR3 sequence: CASGPGFQETQYF. The CDR3 region has the DNA TGTGCCAGCGGGCCTGGGTTCCAAGAGACCCAGTACTTC. The entire variable domain, with the rest obtained from reference TRBV28 and TRBJ2-5, is as follows: DVKVTQSSRYLVKRTGEKVFLECVQDMDHENMFWYRQDPGLGLRLIYFSYDVKMKEKGDIPEGYSVSREKKERFSLILESASTNQTSMYLCASGPGFQETQYFGPGTRLLVL.

This clonotype was recorded a few times. The chain couples TRBV6-1 to TRBJ2-2, with 8 bases identical to TRBD2. V shed 6 bases and J 3 bases; nucleotides not matched to a gene: 3. CDR1 is MNHNS and CDR2 is SASEGT in the germline V gene. The CDR3 extends over 14 amino acids. The CDR3 DNA follows: TGTGCCAGCAGAGACGGGGGGGACACCGGGGAGCTGTTTTTT. It encodes CASRDGGDTGELFF.

This clonotype has only a few counts. This chain links TRBV5-1 with TRBJ2-1, with a weak D call TRBD2 (6 bases). CDR1 is SGHRS, CDR2 YFSETQ, per germline. This CDR3 is 15 amino acids long. The ends were cut back, 1 base at V and 8 bases at J, with 16 bases in the middle. The DNA of the CDR3 is TGCGCCAGCAGCTTGTCCGGGACTTCCGGCGATGAGCAGTTCTTC. Protein product: CASSLSGTSGDEQFF.